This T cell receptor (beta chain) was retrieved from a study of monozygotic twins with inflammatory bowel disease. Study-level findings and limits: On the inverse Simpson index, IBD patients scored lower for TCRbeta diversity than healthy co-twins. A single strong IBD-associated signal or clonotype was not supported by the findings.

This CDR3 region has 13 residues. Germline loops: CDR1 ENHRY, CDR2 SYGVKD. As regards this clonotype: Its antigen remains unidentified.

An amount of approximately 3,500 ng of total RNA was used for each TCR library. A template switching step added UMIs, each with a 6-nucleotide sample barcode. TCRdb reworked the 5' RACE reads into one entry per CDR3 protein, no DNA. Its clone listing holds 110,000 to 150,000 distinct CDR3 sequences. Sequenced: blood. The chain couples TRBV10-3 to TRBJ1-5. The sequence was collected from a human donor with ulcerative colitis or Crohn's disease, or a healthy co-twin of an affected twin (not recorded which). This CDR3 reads CAISFSGNQPQHF.